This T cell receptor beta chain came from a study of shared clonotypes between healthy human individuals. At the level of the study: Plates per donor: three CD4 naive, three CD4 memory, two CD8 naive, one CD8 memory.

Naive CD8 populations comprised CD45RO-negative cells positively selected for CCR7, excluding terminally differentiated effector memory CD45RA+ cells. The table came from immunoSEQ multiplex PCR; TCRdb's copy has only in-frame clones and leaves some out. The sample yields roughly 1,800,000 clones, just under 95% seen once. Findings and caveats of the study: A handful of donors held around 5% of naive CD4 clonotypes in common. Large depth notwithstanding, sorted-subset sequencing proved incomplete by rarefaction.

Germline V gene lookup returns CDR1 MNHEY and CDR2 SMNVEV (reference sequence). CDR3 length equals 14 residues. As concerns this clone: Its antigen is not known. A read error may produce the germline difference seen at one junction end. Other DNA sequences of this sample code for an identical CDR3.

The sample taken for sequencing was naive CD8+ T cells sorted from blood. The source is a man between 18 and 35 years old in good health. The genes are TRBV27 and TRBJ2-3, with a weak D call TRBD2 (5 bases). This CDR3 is CASSLSDSTDTQYF. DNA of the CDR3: TGTGCCAGCAGTCTATCGGACTCCACAGATACGCAGTATTTT.